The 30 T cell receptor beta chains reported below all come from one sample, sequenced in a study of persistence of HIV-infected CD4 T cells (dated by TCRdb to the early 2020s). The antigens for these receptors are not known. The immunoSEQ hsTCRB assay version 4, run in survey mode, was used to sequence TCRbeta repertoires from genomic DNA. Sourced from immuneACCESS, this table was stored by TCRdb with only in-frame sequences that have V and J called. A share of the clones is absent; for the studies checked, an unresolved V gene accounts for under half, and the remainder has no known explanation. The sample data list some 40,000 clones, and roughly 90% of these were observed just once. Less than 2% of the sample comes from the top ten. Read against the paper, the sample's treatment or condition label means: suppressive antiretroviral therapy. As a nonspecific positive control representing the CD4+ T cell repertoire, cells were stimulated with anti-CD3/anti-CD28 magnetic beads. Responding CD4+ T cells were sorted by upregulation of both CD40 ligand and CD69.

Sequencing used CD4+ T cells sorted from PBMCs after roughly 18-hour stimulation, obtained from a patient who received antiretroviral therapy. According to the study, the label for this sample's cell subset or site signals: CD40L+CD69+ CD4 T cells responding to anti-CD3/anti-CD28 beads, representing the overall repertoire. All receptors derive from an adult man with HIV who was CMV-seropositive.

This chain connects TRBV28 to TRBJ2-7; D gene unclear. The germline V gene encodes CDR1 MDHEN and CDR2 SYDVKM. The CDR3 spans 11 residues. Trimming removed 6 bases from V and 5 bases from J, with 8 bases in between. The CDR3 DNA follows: TGTGCCAGCAGCCTAACTGACGAGCAGTACTTC. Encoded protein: CASSLTDEQYF.

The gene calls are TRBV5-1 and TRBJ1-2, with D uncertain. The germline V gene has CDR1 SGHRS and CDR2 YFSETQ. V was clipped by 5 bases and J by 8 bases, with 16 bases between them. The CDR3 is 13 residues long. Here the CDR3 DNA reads TGCGCCAGCAGAACAGAACCTATCGGGGGCTACACCTTC. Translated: CASRTEPIGGYTF.

The CDR3 bases are TGTGCCAGCAGCGTAGTTCTAGGTAGGCAGTACTTC. Encoded protein: CASSVVLGRQYF. The genes are TRBV9 and TRBJ2-7, with D unresolved. Germline V CDR1 and CDR2: SGDLS, YYNGEE. The CDR3 is 12 amino acids. Trimming took off 0 bases at V and 9 bases at J, with 10 bases between the two ends.

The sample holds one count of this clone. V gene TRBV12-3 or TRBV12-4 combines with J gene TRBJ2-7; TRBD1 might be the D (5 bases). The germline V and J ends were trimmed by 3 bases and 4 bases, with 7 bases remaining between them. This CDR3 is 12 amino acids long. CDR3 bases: TGTGCCAGCAGTTTGCAGGGTTACGAGCAGTACTTC. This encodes CASSLQGYEQYF.

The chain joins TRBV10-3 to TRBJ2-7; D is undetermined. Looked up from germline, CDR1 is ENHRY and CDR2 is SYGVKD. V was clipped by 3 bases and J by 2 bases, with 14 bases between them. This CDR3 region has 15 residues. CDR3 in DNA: TGTGCCATCAGTGAAGGGTCGACCGAGACCTACGAGCAGTACTTC. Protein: CAISEGSTETYEQYF.

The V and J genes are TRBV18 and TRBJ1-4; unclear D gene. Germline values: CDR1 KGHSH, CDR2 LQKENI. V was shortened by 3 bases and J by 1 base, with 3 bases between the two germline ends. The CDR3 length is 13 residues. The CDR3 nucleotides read TGTGCCAGCTCACCGGAAACTAATGAAAAACTGTTTTTT. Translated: CASSPETNEKLFF.

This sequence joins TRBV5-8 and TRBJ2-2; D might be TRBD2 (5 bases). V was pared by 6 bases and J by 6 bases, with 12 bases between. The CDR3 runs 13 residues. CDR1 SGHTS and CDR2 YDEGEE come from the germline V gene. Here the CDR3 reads CASTRVRAGELFF. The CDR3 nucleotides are TGTGCCAGCACCCGGGTGAGGGCCGGGGAGCTGTTTTTT.

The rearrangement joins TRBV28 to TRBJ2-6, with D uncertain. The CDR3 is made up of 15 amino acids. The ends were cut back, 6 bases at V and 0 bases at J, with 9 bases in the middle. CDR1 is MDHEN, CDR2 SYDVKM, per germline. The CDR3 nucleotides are TGTGCCAGCAGAAAAGTTAGCTCTGGGGCCAACGTCCTGACTTTC. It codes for CASRKVSSGANVLTF. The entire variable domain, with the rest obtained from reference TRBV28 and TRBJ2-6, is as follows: DVKVTQSSRYLVKRTGEKVFLECVQDMDHENMFWYRQDPGLGLRLIYFSYDVKMKEKGDIPEGYSVSREKKERFSLILESASTNQTSMYLCASRKVSSGANVLTFGAGSRLTVL.

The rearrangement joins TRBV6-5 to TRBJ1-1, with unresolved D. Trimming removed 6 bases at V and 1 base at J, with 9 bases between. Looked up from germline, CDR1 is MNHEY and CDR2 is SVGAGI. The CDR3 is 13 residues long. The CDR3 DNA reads TGTGCCAGCAGAGAGGGTACGAACACTGAAGCTTTCTTT. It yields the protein CASREGTNTEAFF.

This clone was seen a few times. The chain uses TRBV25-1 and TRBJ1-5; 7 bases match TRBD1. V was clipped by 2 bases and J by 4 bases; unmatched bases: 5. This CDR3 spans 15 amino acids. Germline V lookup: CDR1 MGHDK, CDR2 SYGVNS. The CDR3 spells CASSETTGSNQPQHF. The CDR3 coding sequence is TGTGCCAGCAGTGAAACGACAGGGAGTAATCAGCCCCAGCATTTT.

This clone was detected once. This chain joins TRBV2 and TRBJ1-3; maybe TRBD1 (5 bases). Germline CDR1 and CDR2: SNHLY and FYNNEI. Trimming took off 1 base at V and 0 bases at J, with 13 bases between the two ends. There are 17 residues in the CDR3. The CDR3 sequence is CASSEVRHRSSGNTIYF. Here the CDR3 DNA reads TGTGCCAGCAGTGAAGTACGGCACAGGAGCTCTGGAAACACCATATATTTT.

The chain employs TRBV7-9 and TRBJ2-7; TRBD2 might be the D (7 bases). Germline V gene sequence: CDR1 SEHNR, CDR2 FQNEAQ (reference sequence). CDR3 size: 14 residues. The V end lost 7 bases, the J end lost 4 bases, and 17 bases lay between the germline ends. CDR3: CASTEAGHEYEQYF. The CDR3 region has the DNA TGTGCCAGCACCGAAGCGGGACACGAGTACGAGCAGTACTTC.

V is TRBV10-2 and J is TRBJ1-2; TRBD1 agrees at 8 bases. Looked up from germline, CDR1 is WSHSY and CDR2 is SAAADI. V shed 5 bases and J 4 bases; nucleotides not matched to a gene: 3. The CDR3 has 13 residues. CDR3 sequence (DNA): TGCGCCAGCAGTCAGGACAGGGCCTATGGCTACACCTTC. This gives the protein CASSQDRAYGYTF.

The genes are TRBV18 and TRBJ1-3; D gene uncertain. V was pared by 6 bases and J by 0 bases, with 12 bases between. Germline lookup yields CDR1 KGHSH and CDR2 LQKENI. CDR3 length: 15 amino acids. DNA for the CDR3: TGTGCCAGCTCCCCAGGACCCGGCTCTGGAAACACCATATATTTT. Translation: CASSPGPGSGNTIYF.

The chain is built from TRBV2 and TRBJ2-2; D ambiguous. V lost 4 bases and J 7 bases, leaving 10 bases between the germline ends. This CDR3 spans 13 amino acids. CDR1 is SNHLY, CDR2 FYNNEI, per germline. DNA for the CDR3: TGTGCCAGCAGTGCCACCGGAGTCGGGGAGCTGTTTTTT. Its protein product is CASSATGVGELFF.

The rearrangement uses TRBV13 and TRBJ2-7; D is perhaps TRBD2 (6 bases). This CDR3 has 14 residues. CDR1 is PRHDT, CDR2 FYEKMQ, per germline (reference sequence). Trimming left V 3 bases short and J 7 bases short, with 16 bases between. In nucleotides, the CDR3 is TGTGCCAGCAGCTTGGGGGGAAGAACTACTGAGCAGTACTTC. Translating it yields CASSLGGRTTEQYF.

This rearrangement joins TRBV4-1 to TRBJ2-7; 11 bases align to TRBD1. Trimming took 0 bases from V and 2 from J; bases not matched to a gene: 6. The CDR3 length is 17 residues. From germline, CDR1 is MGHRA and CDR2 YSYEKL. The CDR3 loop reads CASSQDKGDRGAYEQYF. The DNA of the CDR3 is TGCGCCAGCAGCCAAGATAAGGGGGACAGGGGGGCCTACGAGCAGTACTTC.

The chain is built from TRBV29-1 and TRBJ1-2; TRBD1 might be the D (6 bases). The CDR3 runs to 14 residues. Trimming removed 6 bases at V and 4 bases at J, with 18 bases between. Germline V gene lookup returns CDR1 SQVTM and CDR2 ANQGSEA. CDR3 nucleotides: TGCAGCGTCGCGCCCGGGACAACCTCCTATGGCTACACCTTC. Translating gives CSVAPGTTSYGYTF. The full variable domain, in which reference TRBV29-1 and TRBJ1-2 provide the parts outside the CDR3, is SAVISQKPSRDICQRGTSLTIQCQVDSQVTMMFWYRQQPGQSLTLIATANQGSEATYESGFVIDKFPISRPNLTFSTLTVSNMSPEDSSIYLCSVAPGTTSYGYTFGSGTRLTVV.

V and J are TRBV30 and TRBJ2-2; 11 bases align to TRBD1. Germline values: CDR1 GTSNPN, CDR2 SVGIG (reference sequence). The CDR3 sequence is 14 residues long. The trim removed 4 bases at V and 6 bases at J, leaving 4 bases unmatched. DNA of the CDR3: TGTGCCTGGATGGACAGGGGGCGGGCCGGGGAGCTGTTTTTT. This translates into CAWMDRGRAGELFF.

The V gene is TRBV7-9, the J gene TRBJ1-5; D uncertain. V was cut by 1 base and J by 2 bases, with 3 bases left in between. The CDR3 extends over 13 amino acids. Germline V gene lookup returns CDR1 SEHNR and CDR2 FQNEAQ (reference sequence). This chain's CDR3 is CASSLDGNQPQHF. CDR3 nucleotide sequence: TGTGCCAGCAGCTTAGACGGCAATCAGCCCCAGCATTTT.

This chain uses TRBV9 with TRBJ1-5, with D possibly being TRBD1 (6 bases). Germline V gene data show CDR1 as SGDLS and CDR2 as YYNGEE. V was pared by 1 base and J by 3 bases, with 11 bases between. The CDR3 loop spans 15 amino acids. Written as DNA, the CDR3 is TGTGCCAGCAGCGTACTCCCGGGGGCCAATCAGCCCCAGCATTTT. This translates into CASSVLPGANQPQHF.

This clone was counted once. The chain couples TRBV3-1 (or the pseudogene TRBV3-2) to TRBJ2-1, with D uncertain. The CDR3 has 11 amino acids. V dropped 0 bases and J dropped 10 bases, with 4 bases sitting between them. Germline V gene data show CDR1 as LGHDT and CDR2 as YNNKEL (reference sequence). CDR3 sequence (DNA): TGTGCCAGCAGCCAAGACAGGGAGCAGTTCTTC. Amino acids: CASSQDREQFF.

The CDR3 reads CASSLPGLAGVPGANVLTF. The CDR3 region has the DNA TGTGCCAGCAGTTTACCCGGACTAGCGGGGGTCCCGGGGGCCAACGTCCTGACTTTC. V is TRBV28 and J is TRBJ2-6; the match to TRBD2 covers 13 bases. The length of the CDR3 is 19 residues. CDR1 is MDHEN, CDR2 SYDVKM, per germline. Unmatched junction bases numbered 8, after V lost 2 bases and J lost 4 bases.

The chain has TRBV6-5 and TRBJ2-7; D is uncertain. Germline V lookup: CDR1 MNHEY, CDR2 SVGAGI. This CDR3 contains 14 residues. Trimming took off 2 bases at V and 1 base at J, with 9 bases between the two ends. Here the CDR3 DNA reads TGTGCCAGCAGTTACAAGGAAATTTCCTACGAGCAGTACTTC. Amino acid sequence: CASSYKEISYEQYF.

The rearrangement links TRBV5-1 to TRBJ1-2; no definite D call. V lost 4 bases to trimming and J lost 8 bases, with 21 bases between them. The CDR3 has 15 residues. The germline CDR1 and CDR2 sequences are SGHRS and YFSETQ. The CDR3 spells CASSTLDPYLGGYTF. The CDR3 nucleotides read TGCGCCAGCAGCACCCTGGATCCCTACCTGGGAGGCTACACCTTC.

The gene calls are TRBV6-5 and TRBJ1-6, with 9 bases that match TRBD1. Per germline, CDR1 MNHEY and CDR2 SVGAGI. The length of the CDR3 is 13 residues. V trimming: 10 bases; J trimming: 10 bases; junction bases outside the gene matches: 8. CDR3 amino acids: CATTGQGMSPLHF. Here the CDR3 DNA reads TGTGCCACCACGGGACAGGGTATGTCACCCCTCCACTTT.

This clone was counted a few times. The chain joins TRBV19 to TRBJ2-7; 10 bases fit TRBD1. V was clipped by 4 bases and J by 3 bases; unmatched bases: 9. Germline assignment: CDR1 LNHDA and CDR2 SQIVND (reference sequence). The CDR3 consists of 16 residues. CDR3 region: CASSKLPGQGIYEQYF. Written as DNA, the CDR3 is TGTGCCAGTAGTAAACTGCCGGGACAGGGGATCTACGAGCAGTACTTC. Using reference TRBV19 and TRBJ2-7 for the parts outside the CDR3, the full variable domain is DGGITQSPKYLFRKEGQNVTLSCEQNLNHDAMYWYRQDPGQGLRLIYYSQIVNDFQKGDIAEGYSVSREKKESFPLTVTSAQKNPTAFYLCASSKLPGQGIYEQYFGPGTRLTVT.

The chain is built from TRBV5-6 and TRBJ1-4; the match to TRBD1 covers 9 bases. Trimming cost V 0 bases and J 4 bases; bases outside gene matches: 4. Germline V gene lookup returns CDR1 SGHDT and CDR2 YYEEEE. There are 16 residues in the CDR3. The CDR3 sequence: CASSLEGTGFNEKLFF. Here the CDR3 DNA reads TGTGCCAGCAGCTTGGAGGGGACAGGGTTTAATGAAAAACTGTTTTTT.

CDR3 sequence reads: CSVENSGSTDTQYF. The CDR3 nucleotides are TGCAGCGTTGAAAATAGCGGTAGCACAGATACGCAGTATTTT. V gene TRBV29-1 combines with J gene TRBJ2-3, with a weak D call TRBD2 (6 bases). Germline CDR1 is SQVTM and CDR2 is ANQGSEA. V was trimmed by 2 bases and J by 0 bases, leaving 9 bases between them. The CDR3 covers 14 residues.

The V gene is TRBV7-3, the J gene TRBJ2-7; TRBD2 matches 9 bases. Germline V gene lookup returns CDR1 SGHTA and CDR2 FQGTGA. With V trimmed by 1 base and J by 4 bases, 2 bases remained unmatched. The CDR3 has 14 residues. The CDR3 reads CASSLMAGGYEQYF. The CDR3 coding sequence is TGTGCCAGCAGCTTAATGGCGGGGGGGTACGAGCAGTACTTC.